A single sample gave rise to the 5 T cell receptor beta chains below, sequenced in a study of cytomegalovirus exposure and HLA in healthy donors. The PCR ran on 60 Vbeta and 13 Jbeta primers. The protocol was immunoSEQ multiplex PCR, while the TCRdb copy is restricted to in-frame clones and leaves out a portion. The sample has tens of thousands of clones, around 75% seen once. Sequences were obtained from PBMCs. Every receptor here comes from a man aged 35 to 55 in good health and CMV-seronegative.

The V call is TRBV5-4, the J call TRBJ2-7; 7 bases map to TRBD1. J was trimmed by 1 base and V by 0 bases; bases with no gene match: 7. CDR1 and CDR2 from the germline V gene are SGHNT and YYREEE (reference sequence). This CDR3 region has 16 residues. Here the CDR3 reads CASSLGDSYESYEQYF. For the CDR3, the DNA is TGTGCCAGCAGCTTGGGGGACAGCTATGAGTCCTACGAGCAGTACTTC.

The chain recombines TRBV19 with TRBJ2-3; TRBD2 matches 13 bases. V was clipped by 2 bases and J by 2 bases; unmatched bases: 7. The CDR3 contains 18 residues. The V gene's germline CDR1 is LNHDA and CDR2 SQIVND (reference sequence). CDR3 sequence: CASSISRGTSGATDTQYF. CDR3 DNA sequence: TGTGCCAGTAGTATATCCAGGGGGACTAGCGGGGCCACAGATACGCAGTATTTT. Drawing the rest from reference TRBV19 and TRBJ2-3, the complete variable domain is DGGITQSPKYLFRKEGQNVTLSCEQNLNHDAMYWYRQDPGQGLRLIYYSQIVNDFQKGDIAEGYSVSREKKESFPLTVTSAQKNPTAFYLCASSISRGTSGATDTQYFGPGTRLTVL.

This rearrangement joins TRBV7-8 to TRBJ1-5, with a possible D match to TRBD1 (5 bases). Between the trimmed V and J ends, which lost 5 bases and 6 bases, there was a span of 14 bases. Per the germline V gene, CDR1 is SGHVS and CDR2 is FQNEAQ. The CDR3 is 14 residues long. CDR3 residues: CASSLRGSRQPQHF. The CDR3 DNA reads TGTGCCAGCAGCCTACGGGGGTCTCGTCAGCCCCAGCATTTT.

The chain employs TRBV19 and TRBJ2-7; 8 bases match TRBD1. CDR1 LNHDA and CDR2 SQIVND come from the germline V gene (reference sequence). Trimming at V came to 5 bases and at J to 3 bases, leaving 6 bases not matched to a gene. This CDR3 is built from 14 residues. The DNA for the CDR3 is TGTGCCAGTAGTGCGGGACAGGCTATCTACGAGCAGTACTTC. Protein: CASSAGQAIYEQYF.

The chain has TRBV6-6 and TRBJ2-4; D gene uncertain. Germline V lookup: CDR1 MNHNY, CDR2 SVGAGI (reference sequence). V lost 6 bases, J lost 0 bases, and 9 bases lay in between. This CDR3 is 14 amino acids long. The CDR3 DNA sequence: TGTGCCAGCAGGCCCGAGGTAGCCAAAAACATTCAGTACTTC. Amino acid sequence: CASRPEVAKNIQYF.